The source of this TCR beta chain is a study of vaccination effects on CD4 cells after COVID-19. At the level of the study: Two-dose vaccination with either BNT162b2 or mRNA-1273 was given to the participants.

As for this clone: Its antigen is still unknown.

TCRdb keeps only in-frame clones here, not all; method: immunoSEQ multiplex PCR. This sample has tens of thousands of clones, with 72% found just once. The CDR3 sequence is 18 residues long. Trimming cost V 4 bases and J 1 base; bases outside gene matches: 8. Germline V CDR1 and CDR2: LGHDT, YNNKEL (reference sequence). Culture proceeded for under twelve days, and CD4+ T cells were then isolated. PCR showed that the person got SARS-CoV-2 infection at some point between March and December 2020. Points from the study as a whole: Vaccine- and infection-induced clones showed marked clonal contraction late following vaccination. Spike-reactive clones in convalescents after vaccination were chiefly newly vaccine-induced.

V and J are TRBV3-1 (or the pseudogene TRBV3-2) and TRBJ2-2; 11 nucleotides agree with TRBD2. This specimen consisted of CD4+ T cells from PBMCs cultured without peptide, obtained before COVID-19 vaccination. The TCR sequence derives from a human donor who had a prior SARS-CoV-2 infection. DNA of the CDR3: TGTGCCAGCAGCCCGCGATTCCTAGCGGGGGGGAACACCGGGGAGCTGTTTTTT. Its translation: CASSPRFLAGGNTGELFF.